The clone carrying this T cell receptor beta chain has ten or more counts. Its target is unknown. This record comes from a study of T cells after yellow fever vaccination. Looking at the study overall: Preparation of fractions with low cell numbers was performed using SMART-Seq v4 Ultra Low Input. Overall study findings and caveats: Although the secondary response was weaker, it peaked faster, at day 5 versus 15. Overlap between CD4 and CD8 compartments was detected for a small share of clonotypes.

Production of TCR cDNA was by 5'RACE template switching, which also added a universal primer site and UMIs. MiXCR, run by TCRdb on the 5' RACE reads, gives a single entry per CDR3 protein. This sample carries 140,000 to 150,000 distinct CDR3 sequences, about 6.9% of them seen once, and the ten largest clones take under 0.7%. Germline V gene lookup returns CDR1 SGHTA and CDR2 FQGNSA. V dropped 1 base and J dropped 7 bases, with 9 bases sitting between them. CDR3 length equals 13 residues. This chain uses TRBV7-2 with TRBJ2-3; D not resolved. The input for sequencing was CD4+ T cells sorted from PBMCs, taken 10 days after the yellow fever booster vaccination. This sequence was found in a man aged 25-45 years who received the YFV17D yellow fever vaccine. CDR3 DNA: TGTGCCAGCAGCTTAGGTGGCGGCCATACGCAGTATTTT. Translating it yields CASSLGGGHTQYF.